The next 19 T cell receptor beta chains were all read from a single sample in a study of OX40 agonist ivuxolimab in advanced cancers. Some clones are missing from TCRdb's copy, which holds only in-frame ones; the method was immunoSEQ multiplex PCR. This sample has 25,000 to 35,000 clones, with approximately 88% found just once. Source: CD4+ or CD8+ T cells sorted from blood, taken in a trial of the OX40 agonist ivuxolimab. The receptors stem from an adult with an advanced solid tumor such as melanoma, head and neck, liver or kidney cancer.

The rearrangement links TRBV9 to TRBJ2-3; no firm D call. This CDR3 is 16 amino acids long. Per germline, CDR1 SGDLS and CDR2 YYNGEE. Deletions cut 0 bases from V and 6 bases from J, with 17 bases between. CDR3 region: CASSVEGGEVFDTQYF. The DNA for the CDR3 is TGTGCCAGCAGCGTAGAAGGTGGGGAAGTATTCGATACGCAGTATTTT.

The chain carries TRBV7-3 and TRBJ2-1; D is undetermined. The V gene lost 3 bases and the J gene lost 10 bases, with 10 bases spanning the gap. CDR3 length: 12 residues. CDR1 and CDR2 (germline): SGHTA, FQGTGA. CDR3 DNA sequence: TGTGCCAGCAGCTTTCAAGGCCTGGAGCAGTTCTTC. Residues: CASSFQGLEQFF.

V gene TRBV5-5 combines with J gene TRBJ2-7, with TRBD1 identical over 9 bases. The V and J ends lost 4 bases and 3 bases, in that order; junction bases with no gene match: 2. Germline V gives CDR1 SGHKS, CDR2 YYEKEE (reference sequence). The CDR3 spans 13 residues. The CDR3 DNA reads TGTGCCAGCAGCGCGGGACAGGGCTACGAGCAGTACTTC. Protein sequence: CASSAGQGYEQYF.

This chain uses TRBV11-1 with TRBJ2-7; D perhaps matches TRBD2 (6 bases). The V gene's germline CDR1 is SGHAT and CDR2 FQDESV (reference sequence). There are 14 residues in the CDR3. The ends were cut back, 3 bases at V and 2 bases at J, with 11 bases in the middle. The CDR3 region is CASSFRDFTYEQYF. CDR3 DNA sequence: TGTGCCAGCAGCTTTAGGGACTTCACCTACGAGCAGTACTTC.

V usage is TRBV4-2 and J usage is TRBJ2-4, with TRBD1 as a possible D gene (6 bases). The CDR3 spans 13 residues. Looked up from germline, CDR1 is LGHNA and CDR2 is YNFKEQ. V gave up 1 base and J gave up 8 bases, with 9 bases separating them. CDR3 DNA sequence: TGTGCCAGCAGCCAAGGAGGGGGAGACATTCAGTACTTC. Protein: CASSQGGGDIQYF.

The chain couples TRBV4-1 to TRBJ2-5, with 9 bases identical to TRBD2. Germline loops: CDR1 MGHRA, CDR2 YSYEKL. Losses at the gene ends were 5 bases for V and 1 base for J; bases not matched to a gene: 5. The CDR3 is 15 residues long. CDR3 DNA: TGCGCCAGCAGCTTGATAGCGGGGGCCCAAGAGACCCAGTACTTC. Translation: CASSLIAGAQETQYF.

The chain couples TRBV13 to TRBJ1-3; tentative D call: TRBD1 (6 bases). The CDR3 has 14 residues. Trimming took off 5 bases at V and 1 base at J, with 9 bases between the two ends. Germline assignment: CDR1 PRHDT and CDR2 FYEKMQ (reference sequence). CDR3 residues: CASSQTGSGNTIYF. CDR3 coding DNA: TGTGCCAGCAGCCAAACAGGGTCTGGAAACACCATATATTTT.

The chain combines TRBV4-1 with TRBJ1-5; D call uncertain. Germline CDR1 reads MGHRA; CDR2 reads YSYEKL. Deletions cut 0 bases from V and 8 bases from J, with 8 bases between. CDR3 size: 13 residues. CDR3 bases: TGCGCCAGCAGCCAAGATTTCGGAAAGCCCCAGCATTTT. Encoded protein: CASSQDFGKPQHF.

This clone showed up just a few times. The J gene is TRBJ1-2, the V gene TRBV28; 9 bases match TRBD1. Germline trimming cut 7 bases from V and 6 bases from J; bases unmatched to any gene: 9. The germline CDR1 and CDR2 sequences are MDHEN and SYDVKM. The CDR3 is 14 amino acids. CDR3 loop: CASTRTGDPNGYTF. The CDR3 DNA reads as TGTGCCAGCACTAGGACAGGGGACCCAAATGGCTACACCTTC.

In DNA form, the CDR3 reads TGTGCCAGCAGTCCGGACTTTTTGAGCTCCTACAATGAGCAGTTCTTC. Its translation is CASSPDFLSSYNEQFF. This chain links TRBV7-3 with TRBJ2-1; a possible D gene is TRBD2 (5 bases). V gave up 6 bases and J gave up 0 bases, with 15 bases separating them. Germline V gene sequence: CDR1 SGHTA, CDR2 FQGTGA. The CDR3 length is 16 residues.

The J gene is TRBJ2-7, the V gene TRBV5-6; a weak D match, TRBD2 (6 bases). CDR3 length equals 14 residues. V lost 2 bases to trimming and J lost 3 bases, with 12 bases between them. CDR1 SGHDT and CDR2 YYEEEE come from the germline V gene. The CDR3 sequence is CASSLTGVIYEQYF. CDR3 nucleotides: TGTGCCAGCAGCTTAACGGGGGTTATCTACGAGCAGTACTTC.

V is TRBV11-2 and J is TRBJ2-5; 12 nucleotides agree with TRBD2. The CDR3 runs 14 residues. Germline V lookup: CDR1 SGHAT, CDR2 FQNNGV. The V gene end was trimmed by 5 bases and the J gene end by 9 bases; junction bases not matched to a gene: 7. The CDR3 sequence is CASSPSGGARAQYF. DNA for the CDR3: TGTGCCAGCAGCCCTAGCGGGGGGGCCCGGGCCCAGTACTTC.

V is TRBV5-6 and J is TRBJ2-5; TRBD1 is a possible D gene (6 bases). V lost 2 bases, J lost 5 bases, and 10 bases lay in between. CDR1 is SGHDT, CDR2 YYEEEE, per germline. The CDR3 contains 13 residues. The CDR3 loop reads CASSLEGDETQYF. The DNA of the CDR3 is TGTGCCAGCAGCTTAGAGGGGGACGAGACCCAGTACTTC.

This sequence joins TRBV4-2 and TRBJ2-1; the match to TRBD2 covers 9 bases. The junction had 4 bases not matched to a gene; V was cut back by 1 base and J by 0 bases. CDR3 length: 17 amino acids. Germline V gives CDR1 LGHNA, CDR2 YNFKEQ. The CDR3 is CASSQGTSASSYNEQFF. DNA for the CDR3: TGTGCCAGCAGCCAAGGGACTAGCGCAAGCTCCTACAATGAGCAGTTCTTC.

CDR3: CASTRDLNTEAFF. The DNA for the CDR3 is TGTGCCAGTACCAGGGACTTGAACACTGAAGCTTTCTTT. This chain uses TRBV19 with TRBJ1-1, with D maybe TRBD1 (5 bases). The CDR3 loop spans 13 amino acids. Trimming shortened V by 7 bases and J by 0 bases, and 9 bases separated the two germline ends. Looked up from germline, CDR1 is LNHDA and CDR2 is SQIVND (reference sequence).

This chain uses TRBV6-6 with TRBJ1-1; D possibly corresponds to TRBD1 (5 bases). From germline, CDR1 is MNHNY and CDR2 SVGAGI (reference sequence). CDR3 length: 15 amino acids. The V gene lost 2 bases and the J gene lost 1 base, with 11 bases spanning the gap. CDR3 nucleotides: TGTGCCAGCAGTTACGGGACCTCGGCGAACACTGAAGCTTTCTTT. Amino acids: CASSYGTSANTEAFF.

This chain uses TRBV10-3 with TRBJ1-5; the match to TRBD1 covers 10 bases. This CDR3 has 16 residues. V trimming: 2 bases; J trimming: 1 base; junction bases outside the gene matches: 2. Germline loops: CDR1 ENHRY, CDR2 SYGVKD. The CDR3 coding sequence is TGTGCCATCAGTGAGAAGGGACAGGGGAGCAATCAGCCCCAGCATTTT. Protein: CAISEKGQGSNQPQHF.

The chain links TRBV27 to TRBJ1-3; D remains unclear. The CDR3 sequence is 12 residues long. The germline V gene encodes CDR1 MNHEY and CDR2 SMNVEV (reference sequence). Trimming pared 6 bases from V and 4 bases from J, leaving 7 bases between. The CDR3 region has the DNA TGTGCCAGCAGCCAACCAGGAAACACCATATATTTT. It translates to CASSQPGNTIYF.

This rearrangement joins TRBV9 to TRBJ2-7, with 11 positions matching TRBD2. V trimming: 3 bases; J trimming: 3 bases; junction bases outside the gene matches: 2. CDR3 length: 14 amino acids. Germline V lookup: CDR1 SGDLS, CDR2 YYNGEE. DNA for the CDR3: TGTGCCAGCAGCGCGGGACTAGCGGACTACGAGCAGTACTTC. Amino acid sequence: CASSAGLADYEQYF.